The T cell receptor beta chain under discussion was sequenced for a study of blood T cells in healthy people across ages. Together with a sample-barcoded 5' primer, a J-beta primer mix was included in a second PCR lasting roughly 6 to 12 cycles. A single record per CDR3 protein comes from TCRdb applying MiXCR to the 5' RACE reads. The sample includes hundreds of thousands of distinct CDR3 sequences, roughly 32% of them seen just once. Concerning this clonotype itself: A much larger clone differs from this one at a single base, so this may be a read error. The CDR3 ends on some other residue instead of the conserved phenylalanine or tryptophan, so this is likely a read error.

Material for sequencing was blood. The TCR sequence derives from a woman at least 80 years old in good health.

The CDR3 protein is CASSLPRLGGLNTQYL. The CDR3 DNA is TGTGCCAGCAGCTTGCCACGTTTGGGGGGCCTAAATACGCAGTATTTG. The chain carries TRBV7-9 and TRBJ2-3; possibly TRBD1 or TRBD2 for D (6 bases each). With 3 bases removed from V and 7 bases from J, the gap between germline ends came to 20 bases. Germline loops: CDR1 SEHNR, CDR2 FQNEAQ (reference sequence). CDR3 length equals 16 residues.